This TCR beta chain appears in the sequencing data of a study of T cells in localized non-small cell lung cancer (dated by TCRdb to 2020 to 2022). Turning to the overall study: T cell repertoires of 236 early-stage NSCLC patients were analyzed, with tumors being compared against uninvolved tumor-adjacent lungs. The cohort consisted of roughly 240 treatment-naive NSCLC patients whose localized lung tumors had been resected. NSCLC patients had a mean age of around 61 years, and fewer than 150 were male and over 85 female.

At diagnosis, peripheral blood, uninvolved tumor-adjacent lung and tumor were collected and stored as a combination of fresh-frozen and FFPE material. For CDR1 and CDR2, the germline V gene (reference sequence) lists GTSNPN and SVGIG. The CDR3 runs 12 residues from the cysteine to the phenylalanine. Only the CDR3 part of the read is kept: 36 bases, read in frame from the first base. V lost 2 bases and J lost 6 bases; the stretch between them is 7 bases long. On this clone itself: What antigen it recognizes has not been identified. Base quality data are lacking; no much larger clone is found one base away.

TCR beta CDR3 regions were sequenced from DNA using the immunoSEQ Assay. Concerning the study's data processing: To compute T cell density, TCR beta template counts were normalized to usable DNA, which was estimated by amplifying housekeeping genes. Using the preseqR package, richness was estimated by extrapolating to 120,000 templates for tissue samples and 400,000 templates for PBMC samples. Clonality was calculated as one minus Pielou's evenness. Tissue-enriched TCRs were identified by differential abundance testing using productive amino-acid clonotypes, minimum total count 5 and alpha 0.1. The Jaccard Index and the Morisita Overlap Index were used to measure repertoire overlap between compartments. TCR beta CDR3s were clustered by GLIPH together with public tetramer-defined viral CDR3s, and at least three viral sequences plus V-gene enrichment were required for viral motifs. TCRdb holds this immuneACCESS table with in-frame rearrangements only. Some clones are missing; in checked studies, unresolved V genes explain under half, and the rest has no known cause. The DNA was the basis for D and trimming; V, J and clone size are from that table. Recorded for this sample are some 2,300 clones; about 24% of them occurred a single time. 13% of the sample lies in the top ten.

The investigation overall reported the following: Longer overall survival was associated with higher T cell density in blood, whereas shorter survival was associated with higher clonality in adjacent lung. A median of around 62 of the top 100 tumor clones turned up in the paired uninvolved adjacent lung, and around 27 of those clones also ranked among the top 100 of that same adjacent lung. Because multi-region tumor sequencing was not done, intratumor heterogeneity could not be ruled out. Uninvolved tumor-adjacent lung showed the highest T cell clonality, higher than tumor, which suggests more focused antigenic responses in the adjacent lung. Because the study design was exploratory, TCR variables were selected using unadjusted p-values without false-discovery rate correction.

In this chain, TRBV30 is recombined with TRBJ2-2; no D gene call is confident. The sequence came from a woman aged 40 to 75 with stage II squamous cell lung carcinoma. Material: lung tumor tissue, obtained before any cancer treatment. The CDR3 corresponds to CAWSIRAGELFF. The DNA reads TGTGCCTGGAGTATAAGGGCCGGGGAGCTGTTTTTT. Supplemented by the reference TRBV30 and TRBJ2-2 proteins around the CDR3, the complete variable domain is SQTIHQWPATLVQPVGSPLSLECTVEGTSNPNLYWYRQAAGRGLQLLFYSVGIGQISSEVPQNLSASRPQDRQFILSSKKLLLSDSGFYLCAWSIRAGELFFGEGSRLTVL.